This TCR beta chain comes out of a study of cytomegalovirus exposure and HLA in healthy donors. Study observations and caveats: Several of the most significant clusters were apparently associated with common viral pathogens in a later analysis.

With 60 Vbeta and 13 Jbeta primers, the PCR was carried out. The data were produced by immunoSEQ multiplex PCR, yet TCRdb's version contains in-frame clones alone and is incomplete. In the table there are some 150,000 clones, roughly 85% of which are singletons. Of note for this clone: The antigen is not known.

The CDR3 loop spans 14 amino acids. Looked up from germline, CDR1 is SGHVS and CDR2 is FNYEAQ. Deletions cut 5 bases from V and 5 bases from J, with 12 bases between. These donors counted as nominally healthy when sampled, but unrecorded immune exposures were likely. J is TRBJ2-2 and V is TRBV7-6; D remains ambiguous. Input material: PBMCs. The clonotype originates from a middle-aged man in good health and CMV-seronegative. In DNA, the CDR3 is TGTGCCAGCAGCCCCCCTGGCCCGACCGGGGAGCTGTTTTTT. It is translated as CASSPPGPTGELFF.